This is a list of T cell receptor beta chains from one sample in a study of graft-versus-host responses after intestinal transplantation. Profiled with immunoSEQ multiplex PCR; TCRdb holds only in-frame clones, not every one. The data hold about 24,000 clones, with 70% to 90% observed a single time. The sequencing used PBMCs, collected 463 days after intestinal transplant. Every receptor here comes from a human patient who received an intestinal transplant, so some T cells may come from the graft donor. Each CDR3 is given without its conserved first and last residue. The order of the fields is J gene, V gene, D gene, CDR3 protein. D genes are given only for firm matches.

j_gene: TRBJ2-2
v_gene: TRBV6-5
d_gene: .
CDR3aa: ASSYKEMGELF

j_gene: TRBJ2-7
v_gene: TRBV6-1
d_gene: .
CDR3aa: ASRYSSYEQY

j_gene: TRBJ1-3
v_gene: TRBV28
d_gene: .
CDR3aa: ASNPGGSGNTIY

j_gene: TRBJ2-7
v_gene: TRBV10-3
d_gene: .
CDR3aa: AISESWGKEQY

j_gene: TRBJ1-5
v_gene: TRBV7-8
d_gene: .
CDR3aa: ASSPEGYSNQPQH

j_gene: TRBJ1-2
v_gene: TRBV6-5
d_gene: TRBD1
CDR3aa: ASSIDRGLGYT

j_gene: TRBJ2-5
v_gene: TRBV29-1
d_gene: .
CDR3aa: SVEPSTGFQETQY

j_gene: TRBJ1-2
v_gene: TRBV11-2
d_gene: .
CDR3aa: ASSLVGPQGYT

j_gene: TRBJ1-2
v_gene: TRBV6-6
d_gene: TRBD1
CDR3aa: ASNTQGHGYT

j_gene: TRBJ2-1
v_gene: TRBV18
d_gene: TRBD2
CDR3aa: ASSPPRAGGKNEQF

j_gene: TRBJ2-1
v_gene: TRBV15
d_gene: TRBD1
CDR3aa: ATRATGIISEQF

j_gene: TRBJ1-1
v_gene: TRBV11-2
d_gene: TRBD1
CDR3aa: ASSPHLAGGLSTEAF

j_gene: TRBJ1-5
v_gene: TRBV27
d_gene: .
CDR3aa: ASSPSGIQPQH

j_gene: TRBJ1-5
v_gene: TRBV2
d_gene: .
CDR3aa: ASSELAGYSNQPQH

j_gene: TRBJ2-5
v_gene: TRBV6-5
d_gene: .
CDR3aa: ASSYGGPTRETQY

j_gene: TRBJ2-1
v_gene: TRBV5-1
d_gene: .
CDR3aa: ASSIGVNNEQF

j_gene: TRBJ2-5
v_gene: TRBV7-9
d_gene: .
CDR3aa: ASSLVEETQY

j_gene: TRBJ2-3
v_gene: TRBV19
d_gene: .
CDR3aa: ASSYSGVQDTQY

j_gene: TRBJ2-7
v_gene: TRBV11-2
d_gene: .
CDR3aa: ASSSRSYEQY

j_gene: TRBJ2-2
v_gene: TRBV7-9
d_gene: .
CDR3aa: ASELNTGELF

j_gene: TRBJ2-3
v_gene: TRBV12-5
d_gene: .
CDR3aa: ASGLPIGKIGADTQY

j_gene: TRBJ1-4
v_gene: TRBV5-4
d_gene: .
CDR3aa: ASSFAGAGEKLF

j_gene: TRBJ2-7
v_gene: TRBV12-5
d_gene: .
CDR3aa: ASGSGDTYEQY

j_gene: TRBJ2-7
v_gene: TRBV2
d_gene: .
CDR3aa: ASSDREYYEQY

j_gene: TRBJ2-7
v_gene: TRBV5-1
d_gene: .
CDR3aa: ASRGVGLGFYEQY

j_gene: TRBJ2-2
v_gene: TRBV7-3
d_gene: .
CDR3aa: ASSLVQGELF

j_gene: TRBJ1-5
v_gene: TRBV6-5
d_gene: TRBD1
CDR3aa: ASSYSFTGGNQPQH

j_gene: TRBJ2-7
v_gene: TRBV5-6
d_gene: .
CDR3aa: ASSPGAGAPTYEQY

j_gene: TRBJ2-3
v_gene: TRBV4-1
d_gene: TRBD2
CDR3aa: ASSQDEGRAGGADTQY

j_gene: TRBJ2-1
v_gene: TRBV7-8
d_gene: TRBD1
CDR3aa: ASSPFDRENEQF

j_gene: TRBJ2-3
v_gene: TRBV7-3
d_gene: .
CDR3aa: ASSPNTDTQY

j_gene: TRBJ1-6
v_gene: TRBV27
d_gene: .
CDR3aa: ASSPGNRGNSPLH

j_gene: TRBJ1-1
v_gene: TRBV23-1
d_gene: TRBD1
CDR3aa: ASSHTTGTGRTEAF

j_gene: TRBJ1-3
v_gene: TRBV6-5
d_gene: .
CDR3aa: ASSRTYGNTIY

j_gene: TRBJ1-5
v_gene: TRBV27
d_gene: .
CDR3aa: ASSSSELYSNQPQH

j_gene: TRBJ2-5
v_gene: TRBV9
d_gene: .
CDR3aa: ASSVDETQY

j_gene: TRBJ2-7
v_gene: TRBV5-1
d_gene: TRBD2
CDR3aa: ASSLSGGRRYEQY

j_gene: TRBJ2-7
v_gene: TRBV27
d_gene: .
CDR3aa: ASSLFPGRPYEQY

j_gene: TRBJ2-1
v_gene: TRBV9
d_gene: TRBD1
CDR3aa: ASSVGRTGDLNEQF

j_gene: TRBJ2-5
v_gene: TRBV4-1
d_gene: .
CDR3aa: ASSQDGTPQETQY

j_gene: TRBJ2-2
v_gene: TRBV21-1
d_gene: .
CDR3aa: ASSNLLYVGATGELF

j_gene: TRBJ2-1
v_gene: TRBV7-3
d_gene: .
CDR3aa: ASSLTPAPSYNEQF

j_gene: TRBJ2-1
v_gene: TRBV25-1
d_gene: .
CDR3aa: ASRGDEQF

j_gene: TRBJ2-3
v_gene: TRBV5-1
d_gene: TRBD2
CDR3aa: ASSLGGLAGGSTDTQY

j_gene: TRBJ1-5
v_gene: TRBV28
d_gene: .
CDR3aa: ASSSGGVRGNQPQH

j_gene: TRBJ2-1
v_gene: TRBV7-9
d_gene: TRBD2
CDR3aa: ASSLGLAGVVGNEQF

j_gene: TRBJ1-4
v_gene: TRBV6-1
d_gene: .
CDR3aa: ASSSRVLLEKLF

j_gene: TRBJ2-3
v_gene: TRBV5-6
d_gene: TRBD2
CDR3aa: ASSLAFGGGRAFGDTQY

j_gene: TRBJ1-6
v_gene: TRBV30
d_gene: .
CDR3aa: AWSRDGNSPLH